The 18 T cell receptor beta chains below all came from one sample that was sequenced in a study of T-cell memory formation after mild COVID-19. TCRdb independently ran MiXCR on the 5' RACE reads; one entry per CDR3 protein. The table has about 430,000 distinct CDR3 sequences, roughly 18% seen once. The sequenced sample consisted of PBMCs or a T cell subset sorted from them (not recorded which). The source of these receptors is a man aged 18 to 29 who had mild COVID-19 (a few samples of this study predate the infection). Cell type and time point are not known.

The rearrangement uses TRBV29-1 and TRBJ2-5, with 9 bases identical to TRBD1. CDR1 SQVTM and CDR2 ANQGSEA come from the germline V gene. The CDR3 runs 13 residues. V shed 5 bases, J shed 3 bases, and the junction held 4 bases outside the gene matches. As DNA, the CDR3 is TGCAGCGTTCCTCGGACAGGGGAAGAGACCCAGTACTTC. It specifies CSVPRTGEETQYF.

In its sample, this clonotype was seen a few times. This rearrangement joins TRBV28 to TRBJ2-5; 8 bases fit TRBD1. This CDR3 has 14 amino acids. V lost 6 bases, J lost 7 bases, and 10 bases stayed unmatched. The germline V gene encodes CDR1 MDHEN and CDR2 SYDVKM. The CDR3 region is CASRTGGLGGTQYF. In nucleotides, the CDR3 is TGTGCCAGCAGAACAGGGGGTTTGGGGGGGACCCAGTACTTC.

The chain employs TRBV2 and TRBJ2-6; 8 bases align to TRBD1. Germline V gene lookup returns CDR1 SNHLY and CDR2 FYNNEI. The CDR3 has 18 residues. Trimming removed 5 bases from V and 4 bases from J; junction bases left unmatched: 13. CDR3 bases: TGTGCCAGCAGTCCCCTACCCCGACAGGGGTGGGGGGCCAACGTCCTGACTTTC. Protein sequence: CASSPLPRQGWGANVLTF.

J is TRBJ1-6 and V is TRBV20-1; D gene uncertain. CDR3 length equals 14 residues. Germline loops: CDR1 DFQATT, CDR2 SNEGSKA (reference sequence). Trimming left V 3 bases short and J 7 bases short, with 13 bases between. DNA for the CDR3: TGCAGTGCTAGGGCCGGGAGTCGAAATTCACCCCTCCACTTT. This sequence encodes CSARAGSRNSPLHF.

This clonotype turned up a few times. The V gene is TRBV28, the J gene TRBJ2-7, with D maybe TRBD1 (6 bases). Germline V gives CDR1 MDHEN, CDR2 SYDVKM. V lost 5 bases, J lost 3 bases, and 17 bases lay in between. The CDR3 loop spans 15 amino acids. CDR3 sequence (DNA): TGTGCCAGCAGTCAGCCTGGACAGCACGGCTACGAGCAGTACGTC. Its translation: CASSQPGQHGYEQYV.

This clonotype has a single count. The chain combines TRBV7-2 with TRBJ1-5; a weak D match, TRBD1 (5 bases). There are 14 residues in the CDR3. The germline V gene has CDR1 SGHTA and CDR2 FQGNSA. Trimming took off 5 bases at V and 7 bases at J, with 15 bases between the two ends. In DNA, the CDR3 is TGTGCCAGCAGCGCCAATAGGGGAGAGCAGCCCCAGCATTTT. It codes for CASSANRGEQPQHF.

This clonotype was seen more than once but under ten times. The chain uses TRBV20-1 and TRBJ2-1; TRBD2 is a possible D gene (6 bases). Germline V CDR1 and CDR2: DFQATT, SNEGSKA (reference sequence). With 1 base removed from V and 0 bases from J, the gap between germline ends came to 13 bases. The CDR3 has 16 residues. CDR3: CSARGTSSSSYNEQFF. The CDR3 DNA follows: TGCAGTGCTAGAGGAACTAGCTCGAGCTCCTACAATGAGCAGTTCTTC.

The chain carries TRBV10-3 and TRBJ2-3, with TRBD2 as a possible D gene (5 bases). The CDR3 spans 17 residues. V lost 0 bases, J lost 3 bases, and 16 bases lay in between. Germline CDR1 reads ENHRY; CDR2 reads SYGVKD. CDR3 residues: CAISESSGWGRTDTQYF. The CDR3 DNA is TGTGCCATCAGTGAGTCTTCGGGATGGGGAAGGACAGATACGCAGTATTTT.

The chain employs TRBV12-3 or TRBV12-4 and TRBJ1-1; D is undetermined. This CDR3 is built from 13 residues. V lost 2 bases to trimming and J lost 6 bases, with 10 bases between them. The CDR3 bases are TGTGCCAGCAGTTTAAGGCAGAAGGCTGAAGCTTTCTTT. Protein: CASSLRQKAEAFF.

This clonotype was counted once. J is TRBJ1-1 and V is TRBV6-2 or TRBV6-3, with a possible D match to TRBD1 (6 bases). This CDR3 spans 15 amino acids. V lost 0 bases and J lost 0, with 8 bases in between. CDR1 and CDR2 (germline): MNHEY, SVGEGT. The CDR3 coding sequence is TGTGCCAGCAGTTACTCGGGGACACTGAACACTGAAGCTTTCTTT. Residues: CASSYSGTLNTEAFF.

This clonotype was counted between two and nine times. The gene calls are TRBV7-8 and TRBJ2-2; D is unresolved. This CDR3 contains 14 residues. Per germline, CDR1 SGHVS and CDR2 FQNEAQ. Deletions cut 11 bases from V and 3 bases from J, with 16 bases between. This chain's CDR3 is CAGEDGLDTGELFF. CDR3 bases: TGTGCCGGAGAAGACGGGTTGGACACCGGGGAGCTGTTTTTT.

This clonotype was detected only a few times. The chain recombines TRBV7-3 with TRBJ2-3; D remains unclear. This CDR3 is built from 15 residues. V lost 5 bases to trimming and J lost 1 base, with 13 bases between them. Germline CDR1 reads SGHTA; CDR2 reads FQGTGA. CDR3 in DNA: TGTGCCAGCAGCCGCGCGGTCGGTGGCACAGATACGCAGTATTTT. Amino acid sequence: CASSRAVGGTDTQYF.

This clonotype has just a few counts. The rearrangement links TRBV9 to TRBJ2-1, with a tentative D call TRBD2 (5 bases). The CDR3 is 15 residues long. The germline V and J ends were trimmed by 2 bases and 1 base, with 10 bases remaining between them. Germline-derived CDR1 and CDR2 are SGDLS and YYNGEE. CDR3 nucleotide sequence: TGTGCCAGCAGCGTTCCGGGGTCGTCCTACAATGAGCAGTTCTTC. Encoded protein: CASSVPGSSYNEQFF.

This clonotype was recorded many times. This sequence joins TRBV7-3 and TRBJ2-1; D gene unclear. The CDR3 consists of 12 residues. Trimming removed 3 bases at V and 6 bases at J, with 6 bases between. Per germline, CDR1 SGHTA and CDR2 FQGTGA. CDR3 in amino acids: CASSFLFNEQFF. The CDR3, as DNA: TGTGCCAGCAGCTTTCTTTTCAATGAGCAGTTCTTC. The full variable domain, completed using reference TRBV7-3 and TRBJ2-1, is GAGVSQTPSNKVTEKGKYVELRCDPISGHTALYWYRQSLGQGPEFLIYFQGTGAADDSGLPNDRFFAVRPEGSVSTLKIQRTERGDSAVYLCASSFLFNEQFFGPGTRLTVL.

V gene TRBV29-1 combines with J gene TRBJ2-1, with D perhaps being TRBD1 or TRBD2 (7 bases each). Germline CDR1 SQVTM, CDR2 ANQGSEA. The V end was cut by 4 bases, the J end by 5 bases, with 21 bases between. This CDR3 region has 16 residues. CDR3 bases: TGCAGCGTTGCGGGGGGCGGCGACAGGGCAGACAATGAGCAGTTCTTC. It specifies CSVAGGGDRADNEQFF.

V and J are TRBV6-6 and TRBJ1-4, with D unresolved. V lost 6 bases and J lost 4, with 12 bases in between. The CDR3 is 14 amino acids. Looked up from germline, CDR1 is MNHNY and CDR2 is SVGAGI (reference sequence). The CDR3 coding sequence is TGTGCCAGCAGCAGGACTGGGCTTAATGAAAAACTGTTTTTT. Translation: CASSRTGLNEKLFF.

This clonotype has more than one count but fewer than ten. V is TRBV7-9 and J is TRBJ2-7, with a tentative D call TRBD2 (7 bases). V lost 4 bases, J lost 6 bases, and 16 bases lay in between. This CDR3 comprises 14 residues. Germline V CDR1 and CDR2: SEHNR, FQNEAQ (reference sequence). CDR3 loop: CASSSRGRGVEQYV. Here the CDR3 DNA reads TGTGCCAGCAGCTCCCGGGGGAGGGGGGTCGAGCAGTACGTC.

V and J are TRBV29-1 and TRBJ1-4, with D tentatively TRBD1 (6 bases). The CDR3 length is 13 residues. V gave up 7 bases and J gave up 5 bases, with 14 bases separating them. Germline V gives CDR1 SQVTM, CDR2 ANQGSEA. The CDR3, as DNA: TGCAGCGCCGGGCGTCAGGGGAATGAAAAACTGTTTTTT. This gives the protein CSAGRQGNEKLFF.